The clone carrying this T cell receptor (beta chain) was counted at least ten times. The antigen is unknown. The CDR3 covers 14 residues. The germline CDR1 and CDR2 sequences are SGHAT and FQNNGV. Trimming removed 2 bases from V and 7 bases from J, with 15 bases in between. Amplified TCR beta CDR3 regions came from RNA transcripts. The HTBI primer set served for first-round RT-PCR of the TCR CDR3. MiXCR, run by TCRdb on the multiplex PCR reads, gives a single entry per CDR3 protein. This table holds roughly 250,000 distinct CDR3 sequences, around 22% found once. This entry is derived from a study of T cells in Graves' hyperthyroidism and ophthalmopathy. Overall study results and limits: Onset of ophthalmopathy came a median approximately 6.9 months after the model predicted it. Among clonotypes expanded in thyroid above 0.001, most were also found in blood.

This receptor was obtained from a man under 40 with Graves' ophthalmopathy. Sequences were obtained from blood. The V and J genes are TRBV11-2 and TRBJ2-7; perhaps D is TRBD1 or TRBD2 (6 bases each). The CDR3 nucleotides read TGTGCCAGCAGCTTATCCCCGGGGGCCGCAGAGCAGTACTTC. Protein product: CASSLSPGAAEQYF.